A single sample gave rise to the 31 T cell receptor beta chains below, sequenced in a study of brain T cells in children with intractable seizures. Indicated time point: blood from clinic visit 5 months post-surgery; TSC patient then seizure free. Produced via immunoSEQ multiplex PCR; TCRdb's table is partial and in-frame only. The sample carries about 320,000 clones, 93% recorded once. Here the sequenced sample was peripheral blood, taken more than 4 months after surgery. These receptors all stem from a boy in the first two years of life with tuberous sclerosis and intractable seizures.

The chain combines TRBV10-3 with TRBJ1-2, with D hard to call. This CDR3 is 11 amino acids long. The germline V gene has CDR1 ENHRY and CDR2 SYGVKD. Trimming pared 8 bases from V and 2 bases from J, leaving 6 bases between. This CDR3 is CAIGWNYGYTF. Written as DNA, the CDR3 is TGTGCCATCGGTTGGAACTATGGCTACACCTTC.

The rearrangement uses TRBV30 and TRBJ1-1, with D perhaps TRBD1 (5 bases). This CDR3 region has 15 residues. The germline gives CDR1 GTSNPN, CDR2 SVGIG (reference sequence). V was clipped by 0 bases and J by 4 bases, with 15 bases between them. The CDR3 DNA follows: TGTGCCTGGAGTGTACTCGCCGGGGGGAGCACTGAAGCTTTCTTT. Protein product: CAWSVLAGGSTEAFF.

The chain employs TRBV11-1 and TRBJ2-7; no clear D. CDR3 length: 13 residues. Germline CDR1 SGHAT, CDR2 FQDESV (reference sequence). The V end was cut by 4 bases, the J end by 4 bases, with 11 bases between. The CDR3 loop reads CASSSRVGYEQYF. The CDR3 DNA is TGTGCCAGCAGCTCAAGAGTAGGGTACGAGCAGTACTTC.

The chain recombines TRBV7-9 with TRBJ1-1; TRBD1 agrees at 9 bases. After removal of 4 bases from V and 1 base from J, the junction contained 4 bases not matched to a gene. The CDR3 has 15 residues. The V gene's germline CDR1 is SEHNR and CDR2 FQNEAQ (reference sequence). The DNA for the CDR3 is TGTGCCAGCAGCTCCTGGACAGGGGCGAACACTGAAGCTTTCTTT. It codes for CASSSWTGANTEAFF.

This chain links TRBV3-1 (or the pseudogene TRBV3-2) with TRBJ1-2; D ambiguous. Germline V CDR1 and CDR2: LGHDT, YNNKEL (reference sequence). The CDR3 has 13 residues. Trimming cost V 0 bases and J 7 bases, with 9 bases left between them. The DNA for the CDR3 is TGTGCCAGCAGCCAAGACGGCACACTTGGCTACACCTTC. Its protein is CASSQDGTLGYTF.

The chain joins TRBV15 to TRBJ1-2; 9 bases line up with TRBD1. Germline V lookup: CDR1 LNHNV, CDR2 YYDKDF (reference sequence). The CDR3 loop spans 14 amino acids. The ends lost 1 base at V and 4 bases at J; junction bases unmatched: 1. The CDR3 DNA sequence: TGTGCCACCAGCAGAGTGACAGGGGGCTATGGCTACACCTTC. Its protein is CATSRVTGGYGYTF.

This clone has just one count. The rearrangement joins TRBV6-5 to TRBJ2-1; 7 bases are a match to TRBD1. Germline V lookup: CDR1 MNHEY, CDR2 SVGAGI. Unmatched junction bases numbered 7, after V lost 6 bases and J lost 8 bases. This CDR3 contains 13 residues. The CDR3 DNA is TGTGCCAGCAGATTACAGGGGCAACATGAGCAGTTCTTC. This codes for CASRLQGQHEQFF.

This clone was seen just once. V gene TRBV5-8 combines with J gene TRBJ1-5; TRBD1 agrees at 9 bases. The V gene's germline CDR1 is SGHTS and CDR2 YDEGEE. The junction had 8 bases not matched to a gene; V was cut back by 3 bases and J by 1 base. This CDR3 comprises 17 residues. The CDR3 loop is CASSSPGTGNSNQPQHF. The CDR3 region has the DNA TGTGCCAGCAGCTCCCCCGGGACAGGGAACAGCAATCAGCCCCAGCATTTT. The whole variable domain, filled in from reference TRBV5-8 and TRBJ1-5, reads EAGVTQSPTHLIKTRGQQATLRCSPISGHTSVYWYQQALGLGLQFLLWYDEGEERNRGNFPPRFSGRQFPNYSSELNVNALELEDSALYLCASSSPGTGNSNQPQHFGDGTRLSIL.

The CDR3 DNA follows: TGTGCCAGCAGCACAACCGGGACAGTTTATAATTCACCCCTCCACTTT. It yields the protein CASSTTGTVYNSPLHF. This chain joins TRBV13 and TRBJ1-6, with TRBD1 matching 7 bases. The CDR3 loop spans 16 amino acids. Per the germline V gene, CDR1 is PRHDT and CDR2 is FYEKMQ (reference sequence). Trimming cost V 5 bases and J 4 bases; bases outside gene matches: 8.

The chain employs TRBV3-1 (or the pseudogene TRBV3-2) and TRBJ2-3; 11 bases fit TRBD2. Per germline, CDR1 LGHDT and CDR2 YNNKEL (reference sequence). J was trimmed by 0 bases and V by 1 base; bases with no gene match: 3. The CDR3 runs 17 residues. CDR3 sequence (DNA): TGTGCCAGCAGCCAAGGCTCTAGCGGGGGGAGCACAGATACGCAGTATTTT. Residues: CASSQGSSGGSTDTQYF.

J is TRBJ1-2 and V is TRBV4-1; 8 bases are shared with TRBD1. The CDR3 is made up of 14 amino acids. Germline CDR1 MGHRA, CDR2 YSYEKL. Trimming cost V 4 bases and J 4 bases; bases outside gene matches: 5. Here the CDR3 reads CASSRPGTGYGYTF. The CDR3 DNA reads as TGCGCCAGCAGCCGGCCCGGGACAGGCTATGGCTACACCTTC.

V is TRBV19 and J is TRBJ2-3; 11 bases agree with TRBD1. Per the germline V gene, CDR1 is LNHDA and CDR2 is SQIVND (reference sequence). The junction had 5 bases not matched to a gene; V was cut back by 4 bases and J by 5 bases. The CDR3 runs 15 residues. CDR3 in amino acids: CASSRTGGAEDTQYF. In nucleotides, the CDR3 is TGTGCCAGTAGTAGGACAGGGGGCGCAGAAGATACGCAGTATTTT.

The table lists this clone with a count of one. Within the sample, other DNA sequences also encode this same CDR3. The V call is TRBV7-9, the J call TRBJ2-3; 10 positions match TRBD2. Germline CDR1 reads SEHNR; CDR2 reads FQNEAQ (reference sequence). There are 18 residues in the CDR3. V shed 4 bases and J 4 bases; nucleotides not matched to a gene: 14. The DNA of the CDR3 is TGTGCCAGCAGCTCCCAGCGGGGGAGCGGGAGGGCCCCAGATACGCAGTATTTT. This codes for CASSSQRGSGRAPDTQYF.

The chain couples TRBV20-1 to TRBJ2-3; TRBD2 aligns across 10 bases. This CDR3 comprises 17 residues. With 3 bases clipped from V and 2 bases from J, the junction kept 11 bases outside the gene matches. CDR1 DFQATT and CDR2 SNEGSKA come from the germline V gene (reference sequence). Here the CDR3 reads CSASISGGSTTTDTQYF. The CDR3 bases are TGCAGTGCTAGTATTAGCGGGGGGTCTACCACCACAGATACGCAGTATTTT.

The DNA of the CDR3 is TGTGCCAGCAGCCGCACAGGGGCCACTGAAGCTTTCTTT. It translates to CASSRTGATEAFF. The gene calls are TRBV27 and TRBJ1-1; 7 bases map to TRBD1. This CDR3 contains 13 residues. Germline CDR1 and CDR2: MNHEY and SMNVEV (reference sequence). J lost 4 bases, V lost 6 bases, and 5 bases had no gene match.

This chain links TRBV7-9 with TRBJ2-5, with D unclear. The CDR3 has 14 residues. Germline CDR1 reads SEHNR; CDR2 reads FQNEAQ (reference sequence). Trimming took off 5 bases at V and 2 bases at J, with 12 bases between the two ends. The CDR3 region is CASSARGLQETQYF. The CDR3, as DNA: TGTGCCAGCAGCGCCCGAGGCTTACAAGAGACCCAGTACTTC.

The J gene is TRBJ2-7, the V gene TRBV7-9, with D maybe TRBD2 (6 bases). Trimming took 7 bases from V and 0 from J, leaving 13 bases between them. Germline values: CDR1 SEHNR, CDR2 FQNEAQ (reference sequence). This CDR3 region has 14 residues. CDR3 region: CASTRDGSSYEQYF. The CDR3 DNA follows: TGTGCCAGCACCCGGGACGGGAGCTCCTACGAGCAGTACTTC.

The V call is TRBV2, the J call TRBJ1-1; D gene uncertain. The CDR3 contains 13 residues. Trimming took 1 base from V and 4 from J, leaving 7 bases between them. CDR1 and CDR2 from the germline V gene are SNHLY and FYNNEI. The CDR3 nucleotides read TGTGCCAGCAGTGAAGGGTCTTCCACTGAAGCTTTCTTT. It yields the protein CASSEGSSTEAFF.

The V gene is TRBV27, the J gene TRBJ2-7, with 9 bases identical to TRBD2. CDR3 length equals 15 residues. The germline CDR1 and CDR2 sequences are MNHEY and SMNVEV (reference sequence). The junction had 11 bases not matched to a gene; V was cut back by 6 bases and J by 5 bases. The CDR3 loop reads CASSLREGVYDEQYF. In nucleotides, the CDR3 is TGTGCCAGCAGCCTGCGGGAGGGAGTATACGACGAGCAGTACTTC.

J is TRBJ2-2 and V is TRBV9; D unclear. CDR1 and CDR2 (germline): SGDLS, YYNGEE. V lost 4 bases, J lost 5 bases, and 18 bases lay in between. The length of the CDR3 is 16 residues. The CDR3 sequence: CASSSQETELTGELFF. The CDR3 DNA follows: TGTGCCAGCAGCTCCCAAGAGACTGAGTTAACCGGGGAGCTGTTTTTT.

The genes are TRBV12-5 and TRBJ2-3, with no clear D. This CDR3 spans 17 amino acids. Trimming removed 0 bases from V and 5 bases from J, with 18 bases in between. Germline CDR1 LGHNT, CDR2 FRNRAP. The CDR3 DNA follows: TGTGCTAGTGGTTTGGTACTGGGCCTCAACCCCCAAGATACGCAGTATTTT. Translating gives CASGLVLGLNPQDTQYF. Using reference TRBV12-5 and TRBJ2-3 for the parts outside the CDR3, the full variable domain is DARVTQTPRHKVTEMGQEVTMRCQPILGHNTVFWYRQTMMQGLELLAYFRNRAPLDDSGMPKDRFSAEMPDATLATLKIQPSEPRDSAVYFCASGLVLGLNPQDTQYFGPGTRLTVL.

This chain links TRBV19 with TRBJ2-7; tentative D call: TRBD1 (6 bases). The germline CDR1 and CDR2 sequences are LNHDA and SQIVND (reference sequence). Trimming removed 3 bases at V and 3 bases at J, with 12 bases between. The CDR3 is 14 residues long. CDR3 sequence: CASSMYWDNYEQYF. The CDR3 DNA reads as TGTGCCAGTAGTATGTATTGGGACAACTACGAGCAGTACTTC.

This chain connects TRBV6-6 to TRBJ2-3, with a weak D call TRBD2 (5 bases). This CDR3 has 13 residues. The V end lost 6 bases, the J end lost 4 bases, and 11 bases lay between the germline ends. Per germline, CDR1 MNHNY and CDR2 SVGAGI (reference sequence). Here the CDR3 reads CASRPHGADTQYF. The CDR3, as DNA: TGTGCCAGCAGGCCACACGGGGCAGATACGCAGTATTTT.

The V and J genes are TRBV7-9 and TRBJ1-4; D possibly corresponds to TRBD1 (5 bases). The CDR3 is 15 residues long. Germline values: CDR1 SEHNR, CDR2 FQNEAQ (reference sequence). V lost 5 bases and J lost 2, with 12 bases in between. CDR3 sequence: CASSGRRDTNEKLFF. The CDR3 DNA follows: TGTGCCAGCAGCGGCCGCAGGGATACTAATGAAAAACTGTTTTTT.

This chain uses TRBV5-1 with TRBJ2-3; D unclear. The V gene's germline CDR1 is SGHRS and CDR2 YFSETQ. The CDR3 is 14 amino acids. V was clipped by 3 bases and J by 6 bases, with 14 bases between them. The CDR3 sequence: CASSSPEMRDTQYF. The CDR3 DNA is TGCGCCAGCAGCTCCCCCGAGATGCGGGATACGCAGTATTTT.

Here the CDR3 DNA reads TGTGCCAGCAGACAGGGGCTCATGAACACTGAAGCTTTCTTT. The encoded protein is CASRQGLMNTEAFF. The chain recombines TRBV6-5 with TRBJ1-1, with 7 bases fitting TRBD1. V gave up 6 bases and J gave up 0 bases; unmatched junction bases: 4. Germline V CDR1 and CDR2: MNHEY, SVGAGI. CDR3 length: 14 residues.

The rearrangement joins TRBV29-1 to TRBJ2-1; 7 nucleotides line up with TRBD1. The CDR3 consists of 13 residues. CDR1 is SQVTM and CDR2 is ANQGSEA in the germline V gene. This CDR3 is CGSRDSDYNEQFF. The CDR3 DNA is TGCGGTTCCCGGGACAGTGACTACAATGAGCAGTTCTTC.

The chain joins TRBV7-6 to TRBJ1-6; TRBD1 matches at 7 bases. Losses at the gene ends were 5 bases for V and 7 bases for J; bases not matched to a gene: 5. The CDR3 contains 14 residues. Germline lookup yields CDR1 SGHVS and CDR2 FNYEAQ. CDR3 amino acids: CASSHLQGNSPLHF. CDR3 DNA: TGTGCCAGCAGCCACCTACAGGGGAATTCACCCCTCCACTTT.

The chain joins TRBV7-9 to TRBJ1-1; TRBD1 agrees at 7 bases. Germline V gene sequence: CDR1 SEHNR, CDR2 FQNEAQ (reference sequence). The CDR3 totals 17 residues. Losses at the gene ends were 0 bases for V and 6 bases for J; bases not matched to a gene: 13. Here the CDR3 DNA reads TGTGCCAGCAGCTTAGCGCCAGGGGGGGCCGGGGGGGCTGAAGCTTTCTTT. It is translated as CASSLAPGGAGGAEAFF.

The chain employs TRBV6-5 and TRBJ1-2; D not resolved. V was trimmed by 3 bases and J by 2 bases, leaving 10 bases between them. The CDR3 spans 14 residues. In germline, CDR1 is MNHEY, CDR2 SVGAGI. The CDR3 nucleotides are TGTGCCAGCAGTTATACGACGGGAAACTATGGCTACACCTTC. This codes for CASSYTTGNYGYTF.

The chain joins TRBV4-2 to TRBJ2-5, with D uncertain. Germline V gene sequence: CDR1 LGHNA, CDR2 YNFKEQ. V lost 0 bases, J lost 5 bases, and 22 bases lay in between. The CDR3 extends over 18 amino acids. The CDR3 protein is CASSQDLGAAIAQETQYF. For the CDR3, the DNA is TGTGCCAGCAGCCAAGATCTCGGTGCGGCCATCGCCCAGGAGACCCAGTACTTC.